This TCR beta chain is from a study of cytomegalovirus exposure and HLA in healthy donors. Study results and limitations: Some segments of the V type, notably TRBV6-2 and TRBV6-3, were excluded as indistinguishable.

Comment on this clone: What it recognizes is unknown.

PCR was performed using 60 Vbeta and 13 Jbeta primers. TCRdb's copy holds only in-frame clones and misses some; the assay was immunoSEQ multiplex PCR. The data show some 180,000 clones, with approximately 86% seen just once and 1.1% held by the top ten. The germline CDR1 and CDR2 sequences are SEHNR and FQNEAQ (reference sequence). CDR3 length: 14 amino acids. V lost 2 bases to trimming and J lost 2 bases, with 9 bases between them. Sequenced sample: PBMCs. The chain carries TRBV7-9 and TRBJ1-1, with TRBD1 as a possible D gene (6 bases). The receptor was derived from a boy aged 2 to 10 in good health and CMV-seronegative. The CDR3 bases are TGTGCCAGCAGCTTATCTGGGACAAACACTGAAGCTTTCTTT. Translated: CASSLSGTNTEAFF. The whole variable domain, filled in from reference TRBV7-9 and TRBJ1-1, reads DTGVSQNPRHKITKRGQNVTFRCDPISEHNRLYWYRQTLGQGPEFLTYFQNEAQLEKSRLLSDRFSAERPKGSFSTLEIQRTEQGDSAMYLCASSLSGTNTEAFFGQGTRLTVV.